The 15 T cell receptor beta chains below come from one sample, sequenced in a study of regulatory T cells (dated by TCRdb to between 2018 and 2020). Libraries were constructed by the immunoSEQ multiplex PCR assay. In the multiplex PCR, 52 forward TRBV primers and 13 reverse TRBJ primers were used, and assay-based and computational corrections were applied for amplification bias. Entries here come from immuneACCESS through TCRdb and include only in-frame sequences with V and J called. Some clones fail to appear in such tables; in the studies checked, an unresolved V gene covers under half of the shortfall, and the cause of the remainder is unknown. For this sample there are about 18,000 clones; 92% appear just once. The ten largest clones take up 25% to 35% of the sample. What was sequenced was CD8+ T cells sorted from blood. These receptor sequences come from a person under 35 with CD3G deficiency.

This chain joins TRBV20-1 and TRBJ2-5; D is perhaps TRBD2 (5 bases). V gave up 5 bases and J gave up 5 bases, with 9 bases separating them. The CDR3 is 11 amino acids. CDR1 DFQATT and CDR2 SNEGSKA come from the germline V gene (reference sequence). In DNA, the CDR3 is TGCAGTGCTTTAGAGGGTGAGACCCAGTACTTC. Residues: CSALEGETQYF.

V and J are TRBV6-5 and TRBJ2-7; D call uncertain. Germline V gene lookup returns CDR1 MNHEY and CDR2 SVGAGI. This CDR3 region has 12 residues. V lost 6 bases to trimming and J lost 5 bases, with 11 bases between them. The CDR3 reads CASRLGQNEQYF. Written as DNA, the CDR3 is TGTGCCAGCAGACTGGGCCAGAACGAGCAGTACTTC.

The rearrangement joins TRBV7-2 to TRBJ2-1; D is unresolved. This CDR3 is 11 amino acids long. Germline values: CDR1 SGHTA, CDR2 FQGNSA. Trimming stripped 3 bases from V and 13 bases from J, with 10 bases between. The CDR3 reads CASSFGLEQFF. CDR3 DNA: TGTGCCAGCAGCTTCGGGCTAGAACAGTTCTTC.

The chain carries TRBV30 and TRBJ2-7, with D possibly being TRBD1 (6 bases). V lost 0 bases, J lost 4 bases, and 13 bases lay in between. The CDR3 has 14 amino acids. CDR1 is GTSNPN and CDR2 is SVGIG in the germline V gene (reference sequence). CDR3 in DNA: TGTGCCTGGAGTGTACTTCCAGGGGATTACGAGCAGTACTTC. Translation gives CAWSVLPGDYEQYF. Looking up the rest from reference TRBV30 and TRBJ2-7 gives the full variable domain: SQTIHQWPATLVQPVGSPLSLECTVEGTSNPNLYWYRQAAGRGLQLLFYSVGIGQISSEVPQNLSASRPQDRQFILSSKKLLLSDSGFYLCAWSVLPGDYEQYFGPGTRLTVT.

This clone showed up just once. V usage is TRBV19 and J usage is TRBJ1-2, with 8 bases that match TRBD1. The CDR3 runs 15 residues. With V trimmed by 6 bases and J by 7 bases, 13 bases remained unmatched. From germline, CDR1 is LNHDA and CDR2 SQIVND (reference sequence). This CDR3 reads CASSIWGQAKGGYTF. CDR3 nucleotides: TGTGCCAGTAGCATCTGGGGACAGGCCAAGGGTGGCTACACCTTC.

The V and J genes are TRBV18 and TRBJ2-7; TRBD1 aligns across 7 bases. This CDR3 comprises 17 residues. Trimming took 3 bases from V and 3 from J; bases not matched to a gene: 14. The germline CDR1 and CDR2 sequences are KGHSH and LQKENI. CDR3 sequence (DNA): TGTGCCAGCTCACCGGCTAGAGACAGGGCCCCCGACTACGAGCAGTACTTC. As protein: CASSPARDRAPDYEQYF.

The chain carries TRBV4-1 and TRBJ2-3; D remains unclear. Germline V lookup: CDR1 MGHRA, CDR2 YSYEKL. CDR3 size: 11 residues. With 3 bases removed from V and 2 bases from J, the gap between germline ends came to 0 bases. DNA for the CDR3: TGCGCCAGCAGCCACACAGATACGCAGTATTTT. It translates to CASSHTDTQYF.

The chain is built from TRBV25-1 and TRBJ1-1; D remains ambiguous. Germline V gene data show CDR1 as MGHDK and CDR2 as SYGVNS. The CDR3 has 12 residues. Trimming stripped 4 bases from V and 7 bases from J, with 10 bases between. CDR3 nucleotides: TGTGCCAGCAGTGTTACAGATGTTGAAGCTTTCTTT. The encoded protein is CASSVTDVEAFF.

The V gene is TRBV7-2, the J gene TRBJ2-3; 11 nucleotides match TRBD2. J lost 2 bases, V lost 5 bases, and 9 bases had no gene match. The CDR3 has 17 amino acids. Per the germline V gene, CDR1 is SGHTA and CDR2 is FQGNSA. The CDR3 loop reads CASSTSPGLAVTDTQYF. CDR3 nucleotide sequence: TGTGCCAGCAGCACATCCCCGGGACTAGCGGTCACAGATACGCAGTATTTT.

This chain links TRBV5-6 with TRBJ1-1, with 7 bases that match TRBD1. Germline V CDR1 and CDR2: SGHDT, YYEEEE. With 2 bases clipped from V and 4 bases from J, the junction kept 8 bases outside the gene matches. This CDR3 contains 15 residues. CDR3 amino acids: CASSFGGEGATEAFF. The CDR3 nucleotides read TGTGCCAGCAGCTTTGGAGGCGAGGGGGCCACTGAAGCTTTCTTT.

This chain connects TRBV4-1 to TRBJ1-5; D gene ambiguous. This CDR3 is built from 13 residues. V lost 0 bases, J lost 2 bases, and 2 bases lay in between. Germline CDR1 MGHRA, CDR2 YSYEKL. As DNA, the CDR3 is TGCGCCAGCAGCCAAGACGGCAATCAGCCCCAGCATTTT. It yields the protein CASSQDGNQPQHF.

This clone has just one count. This sequence joins TRBV7-9 and TRBJ2-1; maybe TRBD1 (6 bases). V shed 3 bases and J shed 2 bases, with 14 bases lying between them. Germline loops: CDR1 SEHNR, CDR2 FQNEAQ (reference sequence). The CDR3 contains 16 residues. The CDR3 coding sequence is TGTGCCAGCAGCTTCTCAGGGGCAGTGGCCTACAATGAGCAGTTCTTC. Protein product: CASSFSGAVAYNEQFF. The full variable domain, rest sourced from reference TRBV7-9 and TRBJ2-1, is DTGVSQNPRHKITKRGQNVTFRCDPISEHNRLYWYRQTLGQGPEFLTYFQNEAQLEKSRLLSDRFSAERPKGSFSTLEIQRTEQGDSAMYLCASSFSGAVAYNEQFFGPGTRLTVL.

The chain uses TRBV27 and TRBJ2-2; TRBD1 aligns across 11 bases. Germline V gene sequence: CDR1 MNHEY, CDR2 SMNVEV (reference sequence). There are 15 residues in the CDR3. The trim removed 8 bases at V and 5 bases at J, leaving 7 bases unmatched. CDR3 in amino acids: CASARGTGGTGELFF. CDR3 in DNA: TGTGCCAGCGCCCGGGGGACAGGGGGTACCGGGGAGCTGTTTTTT.

CDR3 loop: CASSPTVTDTQYF. CDR3 DNA sequence: TGTGCCAGCAGCCCGACAGTCACAGATACGCAGTATTTT. This chain uses TRBV28 with TRBJ2-3; D is possibly TRBD1 (5 bases). CDR3 length: 13 amino acids. The V end was cut by 6 bases, the J end by 2 bases, with 9 bases between. Germline V gene lookup returns CDR1 MDHEN and CDR2 SYDVKM.

V and J are TRBV10-2 and TRBJ2-7; unclear D gene. Trimming left V 2 bases short and J 2 bases short, with 13 bases between. Germline lookup yields CDR1 WSHSY and CDR2 SAAADI. This CDR3 region has 15 residues. The CDR3 loop reads CASSEVRSPPYEQYF. CDR3 DNA sequence: TGCGCCAGCAGTGAGGTGCGTTCTCCTCCCTACGAGCAGTACTTC.